These T cell receptor beta chains were read from a single sample in a study of blood T cells in healthy people across ages. MiXCR, run by TCRdb on the 5' RACE reads, gives a single entry per CDR3 protein. The sample shows 720,000 or so distinct CDR3 sequences, 40% to 45% of them seen only once. The sequenced material came from blood. The receptor set was obtained from an elderly man in good health. CDR3s include the opening cysteine and the closing phenylalanine or tryptophan. A D gene is named only where the DNA matches it firmly. The size entry is marked missing in some rows and otherwise reads once, few, many or a size class.

v_gene	j_gene	d_gene	abundance	CDR3aa	CDR3nt
TRBV5-6	TRBJ2-7	-	-	CASSSIEGLGYEQYF	TGTGCCAGCAGCTCCATAGAAGGTCTCGGATACGAGCAGTACTTC
TRBV20-1	TRBJ2-3	TRBD2	-	CSARDLLRTSGVADTQYF	TGCAGTGCTAGAGATCTTCTACGGACTAGCGGTGTCGCAGATACGCAGTATTTT
TRBV25-1	TRBJ2-2	TRBD1	-	CASSRTGAQYSGELFF	TGTGCCAGCAGTCGGACAGGGGCGCAGTATAGCGGGGAGCTGTTTTTT
TRBV27	TRBJ1-5	-	-	CASSYWNRAQHF	TGTGCCAGCAGTTATTGGAACAGGGCTCAGCATTTT
TRBV7-2	TRBJ1-2	-	-	CASSVTRENYGYTF	TGTGCCAGCAGCGTAACCAGGGAAAACTATGGCTACACCTTC
TRBV4-3	TRBJ2-3	TRBD2	-	CASSLDREGSTDTQYF	TGCGCCAGCAGCCTCGATCGGGAGGGCAGCACAGATACGCAGTATTTT
TRBV20-1	TRBJ2-1	TRBD2	-	CSARDPLAGVLFF	TGCAGTGCTAGAGATCCACTAGCGGGAGTCTTGTTCTTC
TRBV2	TRBJ2-1	TRBD2	-	CASSAGGGNNEQFF	TGTGCCAGCAGTGCCGGCGGGGGAAACAATGAGCAGTTCTTC
TRBV14	TRBJ2-1	-	-	CASSQIKGPYNEQFF	TGTGCCAGCAGCCAGATAAAAGGGCCCTACAATGAGCAGTTCTTC
TRBV5-1	TRBJ2-7	TRBD1	-	CASRTQSGTGNYEQYF	TGCGCCAGCAGAACTCAGTCGGGGACAGGGAACTACGAGCAGTACTTC
TRBV3-1	TRBJ1-1	TRBD1	-	CASRQTGTEAFF	TGTGCCAGCAGACAGACAGGGACTGAAGCTTTCTTT
TRBV7-2	TRBJ2-7	TRBD1	-	CASRLNRGPPYEQYF	TGTGCCAGCAGGTTAAACAGGGGACCCCCCTACGAGCAGTACTTC
TRBV28	TRBJ2-5	-	-	CATSPKRPPETQYF	TGTGCCACAAGCCCTAAGCGGCCCCCAGAGACCCAGTACTTC
TRBV3-1	TRBJ1-4	TRBD1	few	CASSRTGAGKLFF	TGTGCCAGCAGCCGGACAGGGGCCGGAAAACTGTTTTTT
TRBV6-6	TRBJ2-2	-	few	CASNPGTANTGELFF	TGTGCCAGCAACCCAGGGACCGCGAACACCGGGGAGCTGTTTTTT